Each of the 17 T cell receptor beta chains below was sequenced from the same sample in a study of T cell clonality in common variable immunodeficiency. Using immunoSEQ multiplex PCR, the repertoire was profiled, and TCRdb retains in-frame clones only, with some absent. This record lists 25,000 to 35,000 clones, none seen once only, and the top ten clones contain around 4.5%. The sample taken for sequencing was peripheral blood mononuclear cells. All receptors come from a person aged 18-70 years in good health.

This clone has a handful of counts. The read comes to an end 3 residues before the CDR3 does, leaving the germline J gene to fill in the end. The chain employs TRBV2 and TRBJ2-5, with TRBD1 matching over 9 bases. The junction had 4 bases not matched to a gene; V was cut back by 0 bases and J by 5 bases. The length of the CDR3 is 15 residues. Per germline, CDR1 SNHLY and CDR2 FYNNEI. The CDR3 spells CASSEALDRGETQYF. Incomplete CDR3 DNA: TGTGCCAGCAGTGAAGCGCTGGACAGGGGCGAGACC.

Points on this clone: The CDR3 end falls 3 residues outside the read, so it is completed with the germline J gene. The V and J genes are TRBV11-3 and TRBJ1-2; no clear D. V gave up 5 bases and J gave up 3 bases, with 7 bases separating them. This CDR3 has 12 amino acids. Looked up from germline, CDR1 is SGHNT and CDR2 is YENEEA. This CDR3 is CASSQEDYGYTF. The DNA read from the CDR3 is TGTGCCAGCAGCCAGGAAGACTATGGC.

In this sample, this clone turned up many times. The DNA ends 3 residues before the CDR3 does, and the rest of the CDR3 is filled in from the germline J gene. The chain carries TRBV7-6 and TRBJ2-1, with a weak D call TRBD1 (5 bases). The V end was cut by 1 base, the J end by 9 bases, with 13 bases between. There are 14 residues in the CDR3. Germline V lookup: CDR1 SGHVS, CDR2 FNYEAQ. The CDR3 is CASSLEWQGGEQFF. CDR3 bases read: TGTGCCAGCAGCTTAGAATGGCAGGGTGGTGAG.

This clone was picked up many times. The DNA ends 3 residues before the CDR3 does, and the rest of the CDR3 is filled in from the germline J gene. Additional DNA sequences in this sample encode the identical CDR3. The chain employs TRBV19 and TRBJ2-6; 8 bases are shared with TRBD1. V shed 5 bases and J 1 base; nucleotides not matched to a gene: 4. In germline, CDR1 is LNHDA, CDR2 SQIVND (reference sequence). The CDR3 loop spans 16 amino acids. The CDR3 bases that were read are TGTGCCAGTAGTGTCCACAGGGGGTCTGGGGCCAACGTC. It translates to CASSVHRGSGANV. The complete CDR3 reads CASSVHRGSGANVLTF.

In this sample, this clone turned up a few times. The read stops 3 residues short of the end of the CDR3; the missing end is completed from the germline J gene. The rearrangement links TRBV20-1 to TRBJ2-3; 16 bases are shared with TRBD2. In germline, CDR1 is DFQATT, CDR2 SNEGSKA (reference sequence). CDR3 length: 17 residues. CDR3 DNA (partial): TGCAGTGCTAGAGGGGGACTAGCGGGAGGGCCGGGAGAGACG. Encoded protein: CSARGGLAGGPGET. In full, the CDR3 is CSARGGLAGGPGETQYF.

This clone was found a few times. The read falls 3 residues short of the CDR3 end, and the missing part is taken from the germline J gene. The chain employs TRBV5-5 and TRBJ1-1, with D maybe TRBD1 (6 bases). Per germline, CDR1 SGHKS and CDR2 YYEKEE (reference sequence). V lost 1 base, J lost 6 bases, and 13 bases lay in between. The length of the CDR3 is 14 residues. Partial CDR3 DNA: TGTGCCAGCAGCTTGAGGACAGCCCGGTCTGAA. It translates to CASSLRTARSE. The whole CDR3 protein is CASSLRTARSEAFF. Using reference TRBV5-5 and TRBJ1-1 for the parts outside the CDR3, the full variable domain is DAGVTQSPTHLIKTRGQQVTLRCSPISGHKSVSWYQQVLGQGPQFIFQYYEKEERGRGNFPDRFSARQFPNYSSELNVNALLLGDSALYLCASSLRTARSEAFFGQGTRLTVV.

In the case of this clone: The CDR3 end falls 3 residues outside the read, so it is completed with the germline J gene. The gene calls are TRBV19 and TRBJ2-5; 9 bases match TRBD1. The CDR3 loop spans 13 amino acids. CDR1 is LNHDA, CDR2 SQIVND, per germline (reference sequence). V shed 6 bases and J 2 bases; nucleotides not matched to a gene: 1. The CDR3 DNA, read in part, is TGTGCCAGTAGAGGACAGGGGCAAGAGACC. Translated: CASRGQGQET. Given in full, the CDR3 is CASRGQGQETQYF. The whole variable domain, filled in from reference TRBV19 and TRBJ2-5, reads DGGITQSPKYLFRKEGQNVTLSCEQNLNHDAMYWYRQDPGQGLRLIYYSQIVNDFQKGDIAEGYSVSREKKESFPLTVTSAQKNPTAFYLCASRGQGQETQYFGPGTRLLVL.

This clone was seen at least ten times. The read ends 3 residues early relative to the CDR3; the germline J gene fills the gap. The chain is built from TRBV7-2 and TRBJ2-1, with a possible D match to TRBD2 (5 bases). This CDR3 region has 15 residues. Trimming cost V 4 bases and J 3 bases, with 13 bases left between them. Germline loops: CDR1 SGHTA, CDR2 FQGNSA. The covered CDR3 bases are TGTGCCAGCAGCTCTGACTACCAACTCTACAATGAG. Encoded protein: CASSSDYQLYNE. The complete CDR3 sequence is CASSSDYQLYNEQFF. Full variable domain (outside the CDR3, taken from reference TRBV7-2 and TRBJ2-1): GAGVSQSPSNKVTEKGKDVELRCDPISGHTALYWYRQSLGQGLEFLIYFQGNSAPDKSGLPSDRFSAERTGGSVSTLTIQRTQQEDSAVYLCASSSDYQLYNEQFFGPGTRLTVL.

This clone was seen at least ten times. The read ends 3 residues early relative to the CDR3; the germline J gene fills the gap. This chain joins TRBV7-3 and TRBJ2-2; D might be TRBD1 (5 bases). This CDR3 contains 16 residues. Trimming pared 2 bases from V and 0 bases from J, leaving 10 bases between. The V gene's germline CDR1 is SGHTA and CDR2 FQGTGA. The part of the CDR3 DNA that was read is TGTGCCAGCAGCTTACAGGGAATGGCGAACACCGGGGAG. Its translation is CASSLQGMANTGE. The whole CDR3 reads CASSLQGMANTGELFF.

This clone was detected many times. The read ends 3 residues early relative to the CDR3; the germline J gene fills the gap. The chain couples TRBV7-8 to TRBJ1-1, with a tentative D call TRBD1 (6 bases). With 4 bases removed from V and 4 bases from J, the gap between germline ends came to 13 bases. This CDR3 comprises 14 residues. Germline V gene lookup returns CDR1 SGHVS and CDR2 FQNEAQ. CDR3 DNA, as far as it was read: TGTGCCAGCAGCTCCGACAGGTGGAGCACTGAA. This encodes CASSSDRWSTE. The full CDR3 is CASSSDRWSTEAFF.

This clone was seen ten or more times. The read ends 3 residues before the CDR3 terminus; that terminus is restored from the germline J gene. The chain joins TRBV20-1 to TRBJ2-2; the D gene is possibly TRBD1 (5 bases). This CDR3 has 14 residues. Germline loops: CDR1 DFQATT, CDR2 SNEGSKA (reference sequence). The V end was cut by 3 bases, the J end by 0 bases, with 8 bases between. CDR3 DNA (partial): TGCAGTGCTAGGGAGACAGCGAACACCGGGGAG. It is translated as CSARETANTGE. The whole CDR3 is CSARETANTGELFF.

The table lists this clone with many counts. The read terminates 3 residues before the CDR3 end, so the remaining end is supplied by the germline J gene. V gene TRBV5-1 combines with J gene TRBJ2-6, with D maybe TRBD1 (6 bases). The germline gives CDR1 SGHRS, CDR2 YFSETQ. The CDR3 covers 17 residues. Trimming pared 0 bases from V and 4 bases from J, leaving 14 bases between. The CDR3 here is CASSLEDTGPGANVLTF. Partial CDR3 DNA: TGCGCCAGCAGCTTGGAAGATACAGGGCCCGGGGCCAACGTC.

Partial CDR3 DNA: TGTGCCAGCAGCTTAGGGACAGACAACTACGAC. This codes for CASSLGTDNYD. The complete CDR3 protein is CASSLGTDNYDYTF. The V and J genes are TRBV7-9 and TRBJ1-2; possible D gene TRBD1, 6 bases. The observed sequence ends 3 residues before the CDR3 terminus, with the missing tail filled in from the germline J gene. Germline assignment: CDR1 SEHNR and CDR2 FQNEAQ (reference sequence). This CDR3 contains 14 residues.

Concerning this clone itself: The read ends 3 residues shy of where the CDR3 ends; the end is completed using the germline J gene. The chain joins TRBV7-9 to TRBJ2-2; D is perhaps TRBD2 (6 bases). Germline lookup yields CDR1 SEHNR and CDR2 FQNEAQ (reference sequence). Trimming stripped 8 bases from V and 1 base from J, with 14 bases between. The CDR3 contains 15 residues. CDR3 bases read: TGTGCCAGCGGCCTGGGTAGCGGGAACACCGGGGAG. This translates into CASGLGSGNTGE. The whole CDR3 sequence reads CASGLGSGNTGELFF.

The CDR3 DNA, read in part, is TGTGCCAGTAGTCCAGTAAGCTCTGGGGCCAACGTA. Encoded protein: CASSPVSSGANV. The full CDR3 protein reads CASSPVSSGANVLFF. The J gene is TRBJ1-4, the V gene TRBV19, with D perhaps matching TRBD1 (5 bases). The read terminates 3 residues before the CDR3 end, so the remaining end is supplied by the germline J gene. CDR1 and CDR2 from the germline V gene are LNHDA and SQIVND (reference sequence). The CDR3 sequence is 15 residues long.

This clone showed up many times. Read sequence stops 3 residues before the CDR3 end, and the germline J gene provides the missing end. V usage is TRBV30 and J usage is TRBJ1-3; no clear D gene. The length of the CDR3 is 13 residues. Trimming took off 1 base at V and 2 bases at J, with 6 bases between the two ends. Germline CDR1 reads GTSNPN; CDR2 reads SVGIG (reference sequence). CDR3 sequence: CAWSEGPGNTIYF. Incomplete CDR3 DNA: TGTGCCTGGAGTGAAGGCCCTGGAAACACC.

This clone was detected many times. CDR3 sequence: CASSQGTGPFLFVYGYTF. The CDR3 bases that were read are TGCGCCAGCAGCCAAGGGACAGGCCCATTTCTATTCGTCTATGGC. The rearrangement links TRBV4-1 to TRBJ1-2; TRBD1 agrees at 7 bases. Read coverage stops 3 residues before the CDR3 terminus; the germline J gene supplies the remainder. Germline trimming cut 1 base from V and 4 bases from J; bases unmatched to any gene: 15. Germline CDR1 reads MGHRA; CDR2 reads YSYEKL. The CDR3 sequence is 18 residues long.